The T cell receptor beta chain described here comes from a study of T cell repertoires in cytomegalovirus infection. Study as a whole: Signatures in public TCR beta sequences pointed to both CMV infection and matching HLA type. The study, taken as a whole, reports: The study identified carriers of CMV plus the relevant HLA from cumulative public TCR beta family frequency. HLA-C-restricted TCR beta clonotypes specific for CMV led the ex vivo response.

Many counts were recorded for this clonotype. The antigen is not known. With 0 bases removed from V and 4 bases from J, the gap between germline ends came to 10 bases. The CDR3 spans 14 residues. TCRdb independently ran MiXCR on the reads; one entry per CDR3 protein. Counted here are roughly 140,000 distinct CDR3 sequences, 20% to 25% occurring once; the ten biggest clones make up roughly 9.8%. The specimen was PBMCs. The receptor comes from a human donor in good health (CMV status not recorded). Some clones in this sample may be carry-over from other donors' samples. The chain employs TRBV12-3 or TRBV12-4 and TRBJ2-7; D might be TRBD2 (6 bases). The CDR3 loop reads CASSLAGGAYEQYF. The CDR3, as DNA: TGTGCCAGCAGTTTAGCGGGGGGAGCATACGAGCAGTACTTC.